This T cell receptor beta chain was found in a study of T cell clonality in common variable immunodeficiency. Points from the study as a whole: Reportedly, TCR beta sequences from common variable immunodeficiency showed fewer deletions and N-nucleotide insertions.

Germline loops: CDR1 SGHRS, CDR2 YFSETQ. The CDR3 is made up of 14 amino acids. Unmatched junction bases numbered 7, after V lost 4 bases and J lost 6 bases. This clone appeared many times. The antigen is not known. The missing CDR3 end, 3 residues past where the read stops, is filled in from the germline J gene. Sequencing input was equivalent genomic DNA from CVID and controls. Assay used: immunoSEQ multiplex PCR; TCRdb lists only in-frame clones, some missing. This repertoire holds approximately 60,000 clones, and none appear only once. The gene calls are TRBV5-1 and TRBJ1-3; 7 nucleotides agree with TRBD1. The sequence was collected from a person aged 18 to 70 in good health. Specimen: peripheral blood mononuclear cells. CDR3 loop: CASSPLTGSNTIYF. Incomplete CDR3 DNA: TGCGCCAGCAGCCCTTTGACAGGGTCAAACACC.